The text below deals with one TCR beta chain. What this receptor recognizes is not known. The record has no base qualities; no much larger clone is one base away. This sample is part of a study of blood T cell repertoires in COVID-19 (TCRdb year 2020). Some background on the complete study: Samples from collaborators originated in the United States, Italy and Spain and spanned both the acute and convalescent phases of COVID-19. The repertoires were released in a freely available public database meant as a resource for research on the immune response to SARS-CoV-2. A de-identified subject ID, COVID-19 status, age in years and sex were almost always included in the sample metadata. The material from the prospective study consisted of cDNA or gDNA derived from T cells, B-cell-depleted T cells, or PBMCs. Samples came from the ongoing ImmuneRACE study (first 160 participants) plus 1,254 subjects from 6 global collaborators. Subjects who had been exposed to COVID-19, were actively infected with it, or had recovered from it provided the deeply sampled blood TCRbeta repertoires that made up the dataset. Where available, HLA class I and class II types were obtained from metadata supplied by the sample provider rather than from assay-based typing.

Whole blood was collected in K2EDTA tubes by collaborating institutions according to the institutions' own protocols. For TCRbeta analysis, collaborators shipped samples in one of three forms: frozen whole blood, isolated PBMCs, or DNA extracted from either of those sample types. TCRbeta CDR3 regions were amplified from genomic DNA by means of the immunoSEQ Assay, a bias-controlled multiplex PCR. Per the authors' processing: The number of nucleated cells in each sample was estimated from the amplification of reference gene primers within the assay. Sequence reads were collapsed and filtered to measure the absolute abundance of every unique TCRbeta CDR3 rearrangement. For each sample, productive Simpson clonality was calculated by taking the square root of Simpson's diversity index across productive rearrangements. In TCRdb, the immuneACCESS table is reduced to in-frame sequences with V and J assigned. These tables do not hold every clone; where another copy was compared, an unresolved V gene accounts for under half, and the others remain unexplained. From that table come the V and J calls and clone size; the DNA was used to work out D and trimming. Across this sample there are more than 60,000 clones, with 88% seen only once. Of the sample, roughly 23% falls within the top ten clones.

Results and caveats for the whole study, not just this receptor: How much clinical and demographic metadata was included differed by source and by participant, and the metadata was provided uncurated.

CDR1 and CDR2 (MNHNS, SASEGT) derive from the germline V gene. V and J are truncated by 1 base and 6 bases respectively, leaving an intervening sequence of 13 bases. Reading from cysteine to phenylalanine, the CDR3 counts 15 amino acids. Just the 45-base CDR3 DNA is kept, in frame starting at base 1. The source material was peripheral blood. This TCR derives from a woman aged 50 to 60 with active or convalescent COVID-19. The sequence links TRBV6-1 to TRBJ1-5; too little of a D gene remains to name it. The sequenced DNA is TGTGCCAGCAGTGAAGGGGGAAGGACTCCTCAGCCCCAGCATTTT. Its amino acids are CASSEGGRTPQPQHF.